This T cell receptor (beta chain) is drawn from a study of kidney transplant recipient with SARS-CoV-2 infection. This clonotype was counted at least ten times. TCRdb recomputed calls from the reads with MiXCR, one row per CDR3 protein. The profile shows roughly 230,000 distinct CDR3 sequences, more than 25% of them singletons. Material: a blood sample, obtained at baseline and on day 111 from a kidney transplant recipient. The TCR sequence derives from a young adult male patient who had COVID-19 and was a kidney transplant recipient. These T cells may partly come from the graft donor.

The CDR3, as DNA: TGTGCCAGCAGTGAGTTCAAGGCTGGCGGGGACACTGAAGCTTTCTTT. Protein sequence: CASSEFKAGGDTEAFF. V usage is TRBV6-2 or TRBV6-3 and J usage is TRBJ1-1; D remains ambiguous. Germline values: CDR1 MNHEY, CDR2 SVGEGT. The CDR3 contains 16 residues. V lost 5 bases and J 3 bases, leaving 19 bases between the germline ends.